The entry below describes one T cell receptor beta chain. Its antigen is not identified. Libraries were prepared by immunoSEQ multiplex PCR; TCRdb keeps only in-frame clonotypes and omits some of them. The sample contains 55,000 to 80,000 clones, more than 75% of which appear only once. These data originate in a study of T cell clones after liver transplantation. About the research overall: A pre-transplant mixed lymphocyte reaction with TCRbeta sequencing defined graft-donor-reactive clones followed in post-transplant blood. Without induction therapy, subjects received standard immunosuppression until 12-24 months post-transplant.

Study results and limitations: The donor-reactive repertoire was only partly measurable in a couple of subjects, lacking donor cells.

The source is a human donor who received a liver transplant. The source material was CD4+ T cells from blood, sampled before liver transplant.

The CDR3 bases are TGTGCCAGCTCACCCAACAGCGGGAGTGGTCCAGATACGCAGTATTTT. Protein product: CASSPNSGSGPDTQYF. J is TRBJ2-3 and V is TRBV18; 8 bases are shared with TRBD2. Looked up from germline, CDR1 is KGHSH and CDR2 is LQKENI. With 3 bases clipped from V and 4 bases from J, the junction kept 9 bases outside the gene matches. The CDR3 runs 16 residues.